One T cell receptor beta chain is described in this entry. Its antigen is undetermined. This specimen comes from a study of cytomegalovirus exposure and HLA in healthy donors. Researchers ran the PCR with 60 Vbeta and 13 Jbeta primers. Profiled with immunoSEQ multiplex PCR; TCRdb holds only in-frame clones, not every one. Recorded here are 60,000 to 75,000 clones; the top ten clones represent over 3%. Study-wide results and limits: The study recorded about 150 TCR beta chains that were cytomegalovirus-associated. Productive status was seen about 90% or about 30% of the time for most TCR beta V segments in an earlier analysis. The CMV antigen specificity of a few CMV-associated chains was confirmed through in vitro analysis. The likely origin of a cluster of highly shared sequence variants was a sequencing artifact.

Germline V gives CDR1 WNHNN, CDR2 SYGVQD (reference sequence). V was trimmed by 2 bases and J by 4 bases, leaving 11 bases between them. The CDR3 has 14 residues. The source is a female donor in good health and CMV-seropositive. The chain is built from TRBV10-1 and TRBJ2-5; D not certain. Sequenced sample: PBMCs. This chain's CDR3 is CASSEPRVRETQYF. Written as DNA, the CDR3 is TGCGCCAGCAGTGAGCCCCGGGTCCGAGAGACCCAGTACTTC.